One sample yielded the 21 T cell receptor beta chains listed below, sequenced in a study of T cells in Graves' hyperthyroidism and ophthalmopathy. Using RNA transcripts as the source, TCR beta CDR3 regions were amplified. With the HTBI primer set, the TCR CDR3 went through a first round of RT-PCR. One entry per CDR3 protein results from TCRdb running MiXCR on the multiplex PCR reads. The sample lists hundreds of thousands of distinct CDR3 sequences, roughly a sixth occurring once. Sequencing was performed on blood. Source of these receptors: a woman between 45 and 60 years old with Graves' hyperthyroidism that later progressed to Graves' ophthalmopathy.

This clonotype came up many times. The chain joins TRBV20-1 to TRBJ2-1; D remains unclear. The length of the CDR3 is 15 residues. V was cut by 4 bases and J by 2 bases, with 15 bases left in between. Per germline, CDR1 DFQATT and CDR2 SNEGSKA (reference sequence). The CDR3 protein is CSAIIYSVAYNEQFF. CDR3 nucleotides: TGCAGTGCTATAATATACAGCGTTGCCTACAATGAGCAGTTCTTC.

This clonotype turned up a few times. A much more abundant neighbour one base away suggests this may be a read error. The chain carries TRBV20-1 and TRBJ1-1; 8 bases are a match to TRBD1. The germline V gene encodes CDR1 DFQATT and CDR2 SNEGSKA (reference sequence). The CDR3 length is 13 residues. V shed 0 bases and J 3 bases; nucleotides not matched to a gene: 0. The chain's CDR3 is CSARETGDTEAFF. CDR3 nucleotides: TGCAGTGCTAGAGAGACAGGGGACACTGAAGCTTTCTTT.

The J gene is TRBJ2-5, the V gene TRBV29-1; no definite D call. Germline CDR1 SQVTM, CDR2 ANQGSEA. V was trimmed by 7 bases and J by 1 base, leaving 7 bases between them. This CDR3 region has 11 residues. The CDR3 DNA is TGCAGCGGACAAGCCCAAGAGACCCAGTACTTC. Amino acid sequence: CSGQAQETQYF.

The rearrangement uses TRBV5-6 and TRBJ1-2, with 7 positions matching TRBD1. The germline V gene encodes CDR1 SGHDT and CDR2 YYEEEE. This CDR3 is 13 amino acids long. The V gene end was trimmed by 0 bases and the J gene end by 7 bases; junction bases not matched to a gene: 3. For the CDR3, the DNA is TGTGCCAGCAGCTTGGCGACAGGGACTGGCTACACCTTC. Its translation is CASSLATGTGYTF.

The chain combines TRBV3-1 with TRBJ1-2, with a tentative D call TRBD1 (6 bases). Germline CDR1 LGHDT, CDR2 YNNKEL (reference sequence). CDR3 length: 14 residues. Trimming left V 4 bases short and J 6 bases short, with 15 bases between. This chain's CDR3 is CASSLVGQFDGYTF. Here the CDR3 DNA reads TGTGCCAGCAGCCTCGTGGGACAATTTGATGGCTACACCTTC. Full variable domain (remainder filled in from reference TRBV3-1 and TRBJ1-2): DTAVSQTPKYLVTQMGNDKSIKCEQNLGHDTMYWYKQDSKKFLKIMFSYNNKELIINETVPNRFSPKSPDKAHLNLHINSLELGDSAVYFCASSLVGQFDGYTFGSGTRLTVV.

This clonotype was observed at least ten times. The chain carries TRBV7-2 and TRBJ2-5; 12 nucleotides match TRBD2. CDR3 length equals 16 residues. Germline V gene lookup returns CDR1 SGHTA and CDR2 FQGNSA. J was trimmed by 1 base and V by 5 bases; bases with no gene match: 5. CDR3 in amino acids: CASSARLAGAQETQYF. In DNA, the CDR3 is TGTGCCAGCAGCGCCCGACTAGCGGGGGCCCAAGAGACCCAGTACTTC. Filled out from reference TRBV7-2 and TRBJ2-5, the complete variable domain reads GAGVSQSPSNKVTEKGKDVELRCDPISGHTALYWYRQSLGQGLEFLIYFQGNSAPDKSGLPSDRFSAERTGGSVSTLTIQRTQQEDSAVYLCASSARLAGAQETQYFGPGTRLLVL.

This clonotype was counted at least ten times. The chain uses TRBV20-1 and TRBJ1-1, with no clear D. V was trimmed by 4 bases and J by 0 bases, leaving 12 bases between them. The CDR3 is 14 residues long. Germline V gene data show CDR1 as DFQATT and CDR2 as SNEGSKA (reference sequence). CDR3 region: CSATPPIMNTEAFF. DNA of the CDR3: TGCAGTGCTACACCACCTATAATGAACACTGAAGCTTTCTTT.

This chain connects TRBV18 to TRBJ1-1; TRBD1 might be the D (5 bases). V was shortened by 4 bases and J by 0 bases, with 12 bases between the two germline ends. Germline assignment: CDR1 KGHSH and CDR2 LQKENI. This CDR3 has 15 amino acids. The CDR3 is CASSLQRTLNTEAFF. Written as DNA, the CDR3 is TGTGCCAGCTCACTTCAACGGACATTGAACACTGAAGCTTTCTTT.

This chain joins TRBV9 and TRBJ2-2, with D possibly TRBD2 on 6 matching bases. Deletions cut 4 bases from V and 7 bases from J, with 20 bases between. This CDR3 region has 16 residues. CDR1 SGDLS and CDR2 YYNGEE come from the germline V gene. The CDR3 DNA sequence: TGTGCCAGCAGCATAGAGGGACTGTCGGTCATCGGGGAGCTGTTTTTT. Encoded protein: CASSIEGLSVIGELFF.

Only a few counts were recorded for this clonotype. CDR3 region: CASGEYSYEQYF. CDR3 in DNA: TGTGCCAGCGGAGAGTACTCCTACGAGCAGTACTTC. The V gene is TRBV6-1, the J gene TRBJ2-7; D uncertain. The V and J ends lost 8 bases and 0 bases respectively, with 8 bases between them. There are 12 residues in the CDR3. CDR1 MNHNS and CDR2 SASEGT come from the germline V gene.

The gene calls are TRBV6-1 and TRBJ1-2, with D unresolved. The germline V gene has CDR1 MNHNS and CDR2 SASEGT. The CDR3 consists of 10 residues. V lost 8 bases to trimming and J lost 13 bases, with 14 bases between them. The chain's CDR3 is CASYPPGPTF. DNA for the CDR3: TGTGCCAGCTACCCACCTGGGCCCACCTTC.

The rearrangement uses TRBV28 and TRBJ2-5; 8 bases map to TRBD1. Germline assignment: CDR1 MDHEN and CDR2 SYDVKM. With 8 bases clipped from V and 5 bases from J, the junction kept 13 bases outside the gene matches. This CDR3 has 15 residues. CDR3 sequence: CASVGWAGGRETQYF. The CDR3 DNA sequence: TGTGCCAGCGTTGGGTGGGCAGGGGGCCGGGAGACCCAGTACTTC. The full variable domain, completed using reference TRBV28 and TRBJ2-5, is DVKVTQSSRYLVKRTGEKVFLECVQDMDHENMFWYRQDPGLGLRLIYFSYDVKMKEKGDIPEGYSVSREKKERFSLILESASTNQTSMYLCASVGWAGGRETQYFGPGTRLLVL.

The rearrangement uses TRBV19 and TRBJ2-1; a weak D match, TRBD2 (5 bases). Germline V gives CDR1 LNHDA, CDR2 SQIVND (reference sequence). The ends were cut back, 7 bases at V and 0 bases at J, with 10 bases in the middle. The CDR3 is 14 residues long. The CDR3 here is CASTEASSYNEQFF. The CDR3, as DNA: TGTGCCAGTACGGAGGCGAGCTCCTACAATGAGCAGTTCTTC.

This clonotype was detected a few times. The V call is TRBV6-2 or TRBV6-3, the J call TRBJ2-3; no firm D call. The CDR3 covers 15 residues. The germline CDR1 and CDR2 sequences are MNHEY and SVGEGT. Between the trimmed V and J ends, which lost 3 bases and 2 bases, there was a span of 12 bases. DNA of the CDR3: TGTGCCAGCAGTTATTTTCCCGCAGACACAGATACGCAGTATTTT. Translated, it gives CASSYFPADTDTQYF.

The CDR3 nucleotides read TGTGCCAGCAGCCAAGACGCTTACGGAGCCGGGGAGCTGTTTTTT. Translation: CASSQDAYGAGELFF. The rearrangement uses TRBV3-1 and TRBJ2-2; D is uncertain. This CDR3 is built from 15 residues. The germline V and J ends were trimmed by 0 bases and 6 bases, with 11 bases remaining between them. Germline CDR1 LGHDT, CDR2 YNNKEL (reference sequence).

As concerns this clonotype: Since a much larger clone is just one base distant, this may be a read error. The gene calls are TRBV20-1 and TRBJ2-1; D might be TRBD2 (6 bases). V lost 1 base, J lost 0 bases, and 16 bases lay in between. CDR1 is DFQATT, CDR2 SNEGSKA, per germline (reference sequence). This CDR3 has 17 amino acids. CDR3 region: CSARGSRAGSSYNEQFF. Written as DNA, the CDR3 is TGCAGTGCTAGAGGGTCCCGGGCGGGGAGCTCCTACAATGAGCAGTTCTTC.

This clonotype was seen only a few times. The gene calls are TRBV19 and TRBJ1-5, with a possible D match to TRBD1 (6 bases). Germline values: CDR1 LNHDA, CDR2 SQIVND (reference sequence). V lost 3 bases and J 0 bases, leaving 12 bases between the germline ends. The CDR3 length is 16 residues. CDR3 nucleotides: TGTGCCAGTAGTATCCCCGGGACAACTAGCAATCAGCCCCAGCATTTT. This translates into CASSIPGTTSNQPQHF.

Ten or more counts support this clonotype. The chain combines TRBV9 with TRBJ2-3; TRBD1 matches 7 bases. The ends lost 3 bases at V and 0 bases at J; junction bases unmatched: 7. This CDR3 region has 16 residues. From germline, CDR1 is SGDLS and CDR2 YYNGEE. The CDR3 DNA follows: TGTGCCAGCAGCGGAGGGGGCAGGGTCAGCACAGATACGCAGTATTTT. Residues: CASSGGGRVSTDTQYF.

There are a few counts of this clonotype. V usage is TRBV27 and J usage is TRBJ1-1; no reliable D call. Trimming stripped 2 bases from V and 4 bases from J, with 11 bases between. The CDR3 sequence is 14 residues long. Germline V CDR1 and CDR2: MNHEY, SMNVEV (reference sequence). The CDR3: CASSLRGFGTEAFF. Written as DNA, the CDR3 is TGTGCCAGCAGTTTACGGGGATTTGGCACTGAAGCTTTCTTT.

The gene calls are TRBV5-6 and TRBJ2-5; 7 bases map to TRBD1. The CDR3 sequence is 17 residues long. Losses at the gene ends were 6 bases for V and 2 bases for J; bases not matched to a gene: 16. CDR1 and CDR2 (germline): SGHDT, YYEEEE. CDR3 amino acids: CASTQLHHGTVQETQYF. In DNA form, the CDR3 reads TGTGCCAGCACCCAACTACACCACGGGACAGTACAAGAGACCCAGTACTTC.

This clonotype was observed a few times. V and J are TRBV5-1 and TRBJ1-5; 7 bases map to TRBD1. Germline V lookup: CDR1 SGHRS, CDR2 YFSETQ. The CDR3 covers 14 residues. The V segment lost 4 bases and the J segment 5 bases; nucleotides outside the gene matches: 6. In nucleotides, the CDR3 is TGCGCCAGCAGCCCGGGACAGAAAGATCAGCCCCAGCATTTT. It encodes CASSPGQKDQPQHF.